The clone carrying this TCR beta chain was counted only a few times. The record originates from a study of human T cells and chemical hapten exposure. Study-wide context: The patients were mostly female; they had alopecia areata, totalis or universalis.

Documented time point: patch test 1, 2 weeks after DPC sensitization. Treatment indicated: therapeutic diphenylcyclopropenone sensitization with weekly scalp DPC. Alopecia patients between 18 and 70 years old and suitable for DPC were used as donors. Between the trimmed V and J ends, which lost 0 bases and 7 bases, there was a span of 10 bases. This CDR3 has 14 amino acids. The germline V gene encodes CDR1 SGDLS and CDR2 YYNGEE. The study's library attached unique molecular identifiers to single cDNA molecules. TCRdb re-derived calls from the RACE reads in MiXCR, one entry per CDR3 protein. Among approximately 74,000 distinct CDR3 sequences listed, 32% were seen once.

This receptor was identified in a man aged 35-49 years with alopecia areata. Some clones in this sample may be carry-over from other donors' samples. The source was whole blood, collected in connection with sensitization to the hapten diphenylcyclopropenone (DPC). This chain uses TRBV9 with TRBJ2-2; D call uncertain. Here the CDR3 reads CASSVVATDGELFF. The DNA of the CDR3 is TGTGCCAGCAGCGTAGTTGCGACGGACGGGGAGCTGTTTTTT.